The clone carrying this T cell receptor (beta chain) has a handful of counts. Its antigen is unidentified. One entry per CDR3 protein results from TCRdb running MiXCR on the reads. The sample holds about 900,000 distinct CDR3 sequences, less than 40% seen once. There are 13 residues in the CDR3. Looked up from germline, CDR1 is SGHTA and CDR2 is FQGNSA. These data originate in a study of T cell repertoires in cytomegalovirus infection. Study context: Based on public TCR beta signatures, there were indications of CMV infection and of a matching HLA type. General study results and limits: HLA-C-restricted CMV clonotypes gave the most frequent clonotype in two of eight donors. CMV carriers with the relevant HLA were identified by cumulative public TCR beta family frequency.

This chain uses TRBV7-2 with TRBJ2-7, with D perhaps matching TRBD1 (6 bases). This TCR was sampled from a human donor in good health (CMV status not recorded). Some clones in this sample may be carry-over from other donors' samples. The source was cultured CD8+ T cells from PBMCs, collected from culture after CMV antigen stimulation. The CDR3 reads CASTLEVGAGWNV. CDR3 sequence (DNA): TGTGCCAGCACCCTAGAGGTGGGGGCTGGGTGGAACGTC.